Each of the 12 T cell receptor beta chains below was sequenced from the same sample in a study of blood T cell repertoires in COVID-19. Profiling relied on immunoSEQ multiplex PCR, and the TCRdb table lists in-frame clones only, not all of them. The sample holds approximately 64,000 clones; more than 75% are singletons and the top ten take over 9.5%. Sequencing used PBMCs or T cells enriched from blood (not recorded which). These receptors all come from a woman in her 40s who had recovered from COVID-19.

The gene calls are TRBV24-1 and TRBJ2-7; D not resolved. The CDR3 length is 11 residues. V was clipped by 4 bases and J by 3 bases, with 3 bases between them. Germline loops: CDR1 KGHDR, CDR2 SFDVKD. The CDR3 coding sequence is TGTGCCACCAGTGACAACTACGAGCAGTACTTC. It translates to CATSDNYEQYF.

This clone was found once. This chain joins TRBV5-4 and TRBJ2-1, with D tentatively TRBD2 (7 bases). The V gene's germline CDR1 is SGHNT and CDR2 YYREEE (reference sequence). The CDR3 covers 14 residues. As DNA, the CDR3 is TGTGCGGCGGCGCGGTCGGGGGGCCTCAATGAGCAGTTCTTC. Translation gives CAAARSGGLNEQFF.

CDR3 nucleotide sequence: TGTGCCAGCGGAGGGGCGGGGGTTGGAAACACCATATATTTT. Translated, it gives CASGGAGVGNTIYF. V and J are TRBV9 and TRBJ1-3; perhaps TRBD1 as D (5 bases). Per the germline V gene, CDR1 is SGDLS and CDR2 is YYNGEE. V dropped 7 bases and J dropped 3 bases, with 14 bases sitting between them. This CDR3 has 14 residues.

The CDR3 nucleotides read TGTGCCAGCAGCGTGCAGACTAGCGGGGGGCCCCGATCCACCGGGGAGCTGTTTTTT. As protein: CASSVQTSGGPRSTGELFF. The chain uses TRBV9 and TRBJ2-2; 13 bases agree with TRBD2. The CDR3 spans 19 residues. V shed 2 bases, J shed 4 bases, and the junction held 11 bases outside the gene matches. CDR1 is SGDLS and CDR2 is YYNGEE in the germline V gene. Together with reference TRBV9 and TRBJ2-2, the CDR3 gives the full variable domain: DSGVTQTPKHLITATGQRVTLRCSPRSGDLSVYWYQQSLDQGLQFLIQYYNGEERAKGNILERFSAQQFPDLHSELNLSSLELGDSALYFCASSVQTSGGPRSTGELFFGEGSRLTVL.

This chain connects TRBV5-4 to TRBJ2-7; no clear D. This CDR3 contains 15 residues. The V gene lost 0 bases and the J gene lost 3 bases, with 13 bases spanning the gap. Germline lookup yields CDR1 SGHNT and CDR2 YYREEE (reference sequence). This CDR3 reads CASSLGAGSLYEQYF. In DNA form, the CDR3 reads TGTGCCAGCAGCTTGGGGGCTGGCAGCCTCTACGAGCAGTACTTC.

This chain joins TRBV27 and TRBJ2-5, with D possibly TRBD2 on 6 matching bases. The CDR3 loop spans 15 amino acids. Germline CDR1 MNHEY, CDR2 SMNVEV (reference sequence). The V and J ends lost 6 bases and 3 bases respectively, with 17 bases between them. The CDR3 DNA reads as TGTGCCAGCAGCCCTACCCCGGGCGGGAAAGAGACCCAGTACTTC. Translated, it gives CASSPTPGGKETQYF.

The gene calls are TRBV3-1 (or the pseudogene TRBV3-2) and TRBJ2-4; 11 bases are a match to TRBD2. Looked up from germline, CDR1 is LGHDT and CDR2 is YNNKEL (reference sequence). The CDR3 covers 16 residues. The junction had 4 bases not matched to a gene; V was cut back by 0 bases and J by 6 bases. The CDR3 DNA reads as TGTGCCAGCAGCCAAGATAGGCTAGCGGGGGGAAACATTCAGTACTTC. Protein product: CASSQDRLAGGNIQYF.

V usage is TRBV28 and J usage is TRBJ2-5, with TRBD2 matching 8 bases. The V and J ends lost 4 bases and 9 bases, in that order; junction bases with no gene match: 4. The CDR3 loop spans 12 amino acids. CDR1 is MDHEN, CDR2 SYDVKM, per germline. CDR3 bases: TGTGCCAGCAGTTCTTCCGGGAGGGCCCAGTACTTC. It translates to CASSSSGRAQYF.

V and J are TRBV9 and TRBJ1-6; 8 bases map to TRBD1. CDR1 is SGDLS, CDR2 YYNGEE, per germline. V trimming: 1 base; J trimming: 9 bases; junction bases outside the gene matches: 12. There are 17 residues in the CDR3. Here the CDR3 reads CASSVTPGQEFRSPLHF. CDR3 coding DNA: TGTGCCAGCAGCGTAACCCCGGGACAGGAATTTCGTTCACCCCTCCACTTT. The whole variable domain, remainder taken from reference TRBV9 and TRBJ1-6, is DSGVTQTPKHLITATGQRVTLRCSPRSGDLSVYWYQQSLDQGLQFLIQYYNGEERAKGNILERFSAQQFPDLHSELNLSSLELGDSALYFCASSVTPGQEFRSPLHFGNGTRLTVT.

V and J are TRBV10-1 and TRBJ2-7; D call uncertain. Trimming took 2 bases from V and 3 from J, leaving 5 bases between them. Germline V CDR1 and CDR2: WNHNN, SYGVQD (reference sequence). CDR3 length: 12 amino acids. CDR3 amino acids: CASSEPGYEQYF. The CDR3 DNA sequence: TGCGCCAGCAGTGAGCCGGGCTACGAGCAGTACTTC.

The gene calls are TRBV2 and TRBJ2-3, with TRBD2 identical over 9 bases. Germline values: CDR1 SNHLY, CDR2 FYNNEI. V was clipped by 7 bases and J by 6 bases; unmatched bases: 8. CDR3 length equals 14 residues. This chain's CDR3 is CASTGGGVSDTQYF. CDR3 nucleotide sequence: TGTGCCAGCACCGGCGGGGGGGTGTCGGATACGCAGTATTTT.

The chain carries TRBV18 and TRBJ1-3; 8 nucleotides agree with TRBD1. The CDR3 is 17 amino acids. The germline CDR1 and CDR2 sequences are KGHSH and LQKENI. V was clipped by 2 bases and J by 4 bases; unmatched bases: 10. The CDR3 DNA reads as TGTGCCAGCTCACCAACCCCATACAGGGGGTCAGGAAACACCATATATTTT. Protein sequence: CASSPTPYRGSGNTIYF. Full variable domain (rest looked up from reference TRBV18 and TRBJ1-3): NAGVMQNPRHLVRRRGQEARLRCSPMKGHSHVYWYRQLPEEGLKFMVYLQKENIIDESGMPKERFSAEFPKEGPSILRIQQVVRGDSAAYFCASSPTPYRGSGNTIYFGEGSWLTVV.